One and the same sample provided the 15 T cell receptor beta chains below, sequenced in a study of OX40 agonist ivuxolimab in advanced cancers. The repertoire was sequenced with immunoSEQ multiplex PCR; TCRdb's copy has only in-frame clones and lacks some. The sample records around 150,000 clones, about 93% being singletons. Source: CD4+ or CD8+ T cells sorted from blood, taken in a trial of the OX40 agonist ivuxolimab. These receptor sequences come from an adult with an advanced solid tumor such as melanoma, head and neck, liver or kidney cancer.

V gene TRBV19 combines with J gene TRBJ1-1; no reliable D call. The germline CDR1 and CDR2 sequences are LNHDA and SQIVND (reference sequence). This CDR3 is 14 amino acids long. Trimming took off 4 bases at V and 0 bases at J, with 9 bases between the two ends. The CDR3, as DNA: TGTGCCAGTAGTAGCTCCACACTGAACACTGAAGCTTTCTTT. Translation: CASSSSTLNTEAFF.

The chain recombines TRBV7-9 with TRBJ2-5; 7 nucleotides match TRBD1. CDR1 and CDR2 (germline): SEHNR, FQNEAQ (reference sequence). This CDR3 has 15 residues. After removal of 7 bases from V and 2 bases from J, the junction contained 10 bases not matched to a gene. The CDR3 loop reads CASTRITGEQETQYF. DNA of the CDR3: TGTGCCAGCACCCGAATTACAGGGGAACAAGAGACCCAGTACTTC.

This clone was seen only once. J is TRBJ2-3 and V is TRBV19; possibly TRBD1 for D (6 bases). Germline loops: CDR1 LNHDA, CDR2 SQIVND (reference sequence). The CDR3 runs to 13 residues. Trimming took 7 bases from V and 4 from J, leaving 12 bases between them. The CDR3 here is CASTQGGSDTQYF. The CDR3 coding sequence is TGTGCCAGTACCCAAGGGGGTTCAGATACGCAGTATTTT.

This chain joins TRBV2 and TRBJ2-1; 14 bases fit TRBD2. The J segment lost 6 bases and the V segment lost 6 bases, leaving 4 bases of the junction unmatched. Germline CDR1 and CDR2: SNHLY and FYNNEI. This CDR3 spans 15 amino acids. As DNA, the CDR3 is TGTGCCAGCAGCCGGACTAGCGGGGGGAGCAATGAGCAGTTCTTC. This encodes CASSRTSGGSNEQFF.

This clone was observed a single time. The chain's CDR3 is CSVEPSGRNEQFF. The CDR3 DNA is TGCAGCGTTGAACCTAGCGGGAGAAATGAGCAGTTCTTC. The chain employs TRBV29-1 and TRBJ2-1; TRBD2 aligns across 10 bases. The CDR3 length is 13 residues. In germline, CDR1 is SQVTM, CDR2 ANQGSEA. The V gene end was trimmed by 2 bases and the J gene end by 7 bases; junction bases not matched to a gene: 2.

The chain has TRBV18 and TRBJ1-5, with D unresolved. Trimming cost V 6 bases and J 2 bases, with 17 bases left between them. Germline CDR1 is KGHSH and CDR2 is LQKENI. The CDR3 loop spans 16 amino acids. The CDR3 DNA is TGTGCCAGCTCGCGAGACCGCAATAGAGGCAATCAGCCCCAGCATTTT. It specifies CASSRDRNRGNQPQHF. Full variable domain (missing parts from reference TRBV18 and TRBJ1-5): NAGVMQNPRHLVRRRGQEARLRCSPMKGHSHVYWYRQLPEEGLKFMVYLQKENIIDESGMPKERFSAEFPKEGPSILRIQQVVRGDSAAYFCASSRDRNRGNQPQHFGDGTRLSIL.

The V and J genes are TRBV7-2 and TRBJ1-1; the match to TRBD1 covers 9 bases. The trim removed 1 base at V and 4 bases at J, leaving 1 base unmatched. The CDR3 covers 14 residues. Germline lookup yields CDR1 SGHTA and CDR2 FQGNSA. The CDR3 loop reads CASSLGQGVTEAFF. The CDR3 nucleotides read TGTGCCAGCAGCTTAGGACAGGGGGTCACTGAAGCTTTCTTT.

The chain couples TRBV10-3 to TRBJ2-2; D remains unclear. Trimming removed 4 bases from V and 2 bases from J, with 11 bases in between. The germline gives CDR1 ENHRY, CDR2 SYGVKD. This CDR3 region has 15 residues. This chain's CDR3 is CAISAYAANTGELFF. In nucleotides, the CDR3 is TGTGCCATCAGTGCTTACGCGGCCAACACCGGGGAGCTGTTTTTT.

The chain carries TRBV28 and TRBJ1-1, with 9 bases identical to TRBD1. V trimming: 6 bases; J trimming: 4 bases; junction bases outside the gene matches: 9. The CDR3 extends over 15 amino acids. Germline V gives CDR1 MDHEN, CDR2 SYDVKM. CDR3 in DNA: TGTGCCAGCAGCTCCCCGGGACAGGGTTCCACTGAAGCTTTCTTT. Protein sequence: CASSSPGQGSTEAFF. Complete variable domain (other parts from reference TRBV28 and TRBJ1-1): DVKVTQSSRYLVKRTGEKVFLECVQDMDHENMFWYRQDPGLGLRLIYFSYDVKMKEKGDIPEGYSVSREKKERFSLILESASTNQTSMYLCASSSPGQGSTEAFFGQGTRLTVV.

This rearrangement joins TRBV18 to TRBJ1-1; the D gene is possibly TRBD1 (6 bases). The CDR3 spans 15 residues. The germline V gene has CDR1 KGHSH and CDR2 LQKENI. V dropped 4 bases and J dropped 1 base, with 13 bases sitting between them. The CDR3 region is CASSRRGAGNTEAFF. CDR3 in DNA: TGTGCCAGCTCACGACGGGGGGCTGGGAACACTGAAGCTTTCTTT. Full variable domain (missing parts from reference TRBV18 and TRBJ1-1): NAGVMQNPRHLVRRRGQEARLRCSPMKGHSHVYWYRQLPEEGLKFMVYLQKENIIDESGMPKERFSAEFPKEGPSILRIQQVVRGDSAAYFCASSRRGAGNTEAFFGQGTRLTVV.

The rearrangement joins TRBV18 to TRBJ2-7; D is perhaps TRBD1 (5 bases). Deletions cut 3 bases from V and 3 bases from J, with 15 bases between. Germline-derived CDR1 and CDR2 are KGHSH and LQKENI. This CDR3 is 15 amino acids long. The CDR3 reads CASSPTQGSSYEQYF. The CDR3 region has the DNA TGTGCCAGCTCACCCACCCAGGGATCGAGCTACGAGCAGTACTTC.

This clone showed up just a few times. The V call is TRBV19, the J call TRBJ2-7; D is unclear. The germline gives CDR1 LNHDA, CDR2 SQIVND (reference sequence). The CDR3 consists of 12 residues. The germline V and J ends were trimmed by 8 bases and 6 bases, with 14 bases remaining between them. Here the CDR3 DNA reads TGTGCCAGTCGCTCCCCGCCCGGCGAGCAGTACTTC. This gives the protein CASRSPPGEQYF.

The chain uses TRBV9 and TRBJ2-7, with D possibly TRBD2 on 7 matching bases. The V gene lost 4 bases and the J gene lost 0 bases, with 14 bases spanning the gap. The CDR3 is 15 residues long. Germline CDR1 reads SGDLS; CDR2 reads YYNGEE. For the CDR3, the DNA is TGTGCCAGCAGCCGGGGGGCAGAGAGCTCCTACGAGCAGTACTTC. This sequence encodes CASSRGAESSYEQYF.

The rearrangement links TRBV19 to TRBJ1-4, with D possibly matching TRBD1 (6 bases). Germline V CDR1 and CDR2: LNHDA, SQIVND (reference sequence). Trimming left V 3 bases short and J 8 bases short, with 22 bases between. CDR3 length equals 17 residues. CDR3 region: CASSIGGAGGAGEKLFF. CDR3 sequence (DNA): TGTGCCAGTAGTATCGGAGGCGCGGGGGGCGCCGGGGAAAAACTGTTTTTT. The full variable domain, with the rest looked up from reference TRBV19 and TRBJ1-4, is DGGITQSPKYLFRKEGQNVTLSCEQNLNHDAMYWYRQDPGQGLRLIYYSQIVNDFQKGDIAEGYSVSREKKESFPLTVTSAQKNPTAFYLCASSIGGAGGAGEKLFFGSGTQLSVL.

The count of this clone is one. This rearrangement joins TRBV12-5 to TRBJ2-1, with D tentatively TRBD1 or TRBD2 (5 bases each). V gave up 6 bases and J gave up 5 bases, with 14 bases separating them. This CDR3 is built from 14 residues. Germline V gene data show CDR1 as LGHNT and CDR2 as FRNRAP. CDR3 sequence reads: CASGPRDGNNEQFF. The CDR3 nucleotides are TGTGCTAGTGGCCCCCGGGACGGAAACAATGAGCAGTTCTTC.